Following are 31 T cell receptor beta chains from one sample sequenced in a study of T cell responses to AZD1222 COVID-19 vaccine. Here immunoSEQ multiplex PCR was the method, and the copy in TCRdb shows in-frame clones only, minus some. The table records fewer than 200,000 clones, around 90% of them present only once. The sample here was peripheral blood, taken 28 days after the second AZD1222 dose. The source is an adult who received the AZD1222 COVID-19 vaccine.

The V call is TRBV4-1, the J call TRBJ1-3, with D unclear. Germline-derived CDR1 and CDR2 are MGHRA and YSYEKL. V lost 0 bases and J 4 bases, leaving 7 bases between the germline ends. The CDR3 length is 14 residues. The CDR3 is CASSQDPLGNTIYF. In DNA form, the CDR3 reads TGCGCCAGCAGCCAAGATCCCCTAGGAAACACCATATATTTT.

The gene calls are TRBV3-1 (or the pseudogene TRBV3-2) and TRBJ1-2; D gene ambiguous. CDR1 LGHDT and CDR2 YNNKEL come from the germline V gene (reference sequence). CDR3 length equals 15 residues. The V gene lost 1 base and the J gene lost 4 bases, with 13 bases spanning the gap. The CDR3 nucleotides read TGTGCCAGCAGCCAAGGGGCGGAAGATCGCTATGGCTACACCTTC. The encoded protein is CASSQGAEDRYGYTF.

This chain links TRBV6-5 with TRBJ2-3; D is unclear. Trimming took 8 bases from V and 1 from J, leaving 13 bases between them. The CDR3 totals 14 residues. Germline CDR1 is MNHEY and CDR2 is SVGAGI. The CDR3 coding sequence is TGTGCCAGCCGTCCAGTAGCCCGCACAGATACGCAGTATTTT. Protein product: CASRPVARTDTQYF.

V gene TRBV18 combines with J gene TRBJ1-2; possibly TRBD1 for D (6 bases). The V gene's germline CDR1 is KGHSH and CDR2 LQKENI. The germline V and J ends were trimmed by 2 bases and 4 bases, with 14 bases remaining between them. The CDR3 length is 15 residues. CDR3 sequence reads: CASSPTDGGLYGYTF. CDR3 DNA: TGTGCCAGCTCACCAACAGACGGGGGGCTCTATGGCTACACCTTC.

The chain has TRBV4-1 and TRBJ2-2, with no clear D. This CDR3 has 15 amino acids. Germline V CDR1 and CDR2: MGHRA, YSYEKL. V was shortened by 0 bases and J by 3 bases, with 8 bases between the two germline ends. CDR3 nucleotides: TGCGCCAGCAGCCAAGATACGGATTACACCGGGGAGCTGTTTTTT. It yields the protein CASSQDTDYTGELFF.

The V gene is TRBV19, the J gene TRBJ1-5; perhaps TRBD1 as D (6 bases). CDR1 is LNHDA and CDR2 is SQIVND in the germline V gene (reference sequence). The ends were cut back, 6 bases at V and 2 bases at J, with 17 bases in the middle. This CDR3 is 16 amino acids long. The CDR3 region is CASRRGGANGNQPQHF. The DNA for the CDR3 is TGTGCCAGTAGGAGGGGGGGCGCGAACGGCAATCAGCCCCAGCATTTT.

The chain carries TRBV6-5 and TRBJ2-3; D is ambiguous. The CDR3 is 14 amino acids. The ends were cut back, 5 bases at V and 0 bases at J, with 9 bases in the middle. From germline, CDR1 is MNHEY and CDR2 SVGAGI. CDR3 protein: CASSQWPSTDTQYF. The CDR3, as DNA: TGTGCCAGCAGTCAGTGGCCGAGCACAGATACGCAGTATTTT.

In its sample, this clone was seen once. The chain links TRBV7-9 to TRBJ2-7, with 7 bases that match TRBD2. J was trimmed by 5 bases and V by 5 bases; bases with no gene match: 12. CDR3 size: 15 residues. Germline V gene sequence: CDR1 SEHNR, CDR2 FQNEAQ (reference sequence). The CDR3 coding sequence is TGTGCCAGCAGCCCACGACGGGGGGACGAGGACGAGCAGTACTTC. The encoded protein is CASSPRRGDEDEQYF.

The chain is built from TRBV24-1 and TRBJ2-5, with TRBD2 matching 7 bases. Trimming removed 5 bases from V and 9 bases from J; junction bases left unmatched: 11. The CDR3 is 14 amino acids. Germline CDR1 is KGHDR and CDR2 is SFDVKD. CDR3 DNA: TGTGCCACCAGTGGGGGGACTCTTGCGGGGGCCCAGTACTTC. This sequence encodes CATSGGTLAGAQYF.

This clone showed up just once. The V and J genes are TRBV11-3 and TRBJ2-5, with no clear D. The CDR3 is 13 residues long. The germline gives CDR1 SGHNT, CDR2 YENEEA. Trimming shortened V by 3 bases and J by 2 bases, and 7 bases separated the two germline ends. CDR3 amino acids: CASSFSRQETQYF. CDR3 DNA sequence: TGTGCCAGCAGCTTTTCCAGGCAAGAGACCCAGTACTTC.

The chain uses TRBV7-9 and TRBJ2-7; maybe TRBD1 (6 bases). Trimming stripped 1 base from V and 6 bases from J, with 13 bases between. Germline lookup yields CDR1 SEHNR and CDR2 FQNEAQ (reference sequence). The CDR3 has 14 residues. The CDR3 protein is CASSLGWDIREQYF. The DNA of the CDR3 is TGTGCCAGCAGCTTAGGGTGGGACATCCGCGAGCAGTACTTC.

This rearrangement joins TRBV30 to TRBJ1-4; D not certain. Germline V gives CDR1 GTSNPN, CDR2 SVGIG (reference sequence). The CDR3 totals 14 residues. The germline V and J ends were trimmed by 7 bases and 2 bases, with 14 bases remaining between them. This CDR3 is CASSWRRTNEKLFF. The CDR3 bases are TGTGCCTCGTCGTGGAGAAGGACTAATGAAAAACTGTTTTTT.

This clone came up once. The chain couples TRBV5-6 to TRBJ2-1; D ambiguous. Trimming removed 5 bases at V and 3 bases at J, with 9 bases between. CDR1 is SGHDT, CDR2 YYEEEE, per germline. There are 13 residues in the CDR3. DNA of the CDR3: TGTGCCAGCAGGTTGCGGTTCTACAATGAGCAGTTCTTC. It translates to CASRLRFYNEQFF.

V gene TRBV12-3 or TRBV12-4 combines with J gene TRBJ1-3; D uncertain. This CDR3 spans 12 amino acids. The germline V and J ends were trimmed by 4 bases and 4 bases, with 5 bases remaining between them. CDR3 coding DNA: TGTGCCAGCAGTTCTCAGGGAAACACCATATATTTT. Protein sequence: CASSSQGNTIYF.

The CDR3 nucleotides read TGTGCCAGCAGCTCGGACAGGGGTAGCTCCTACGAGCAGTACTTC. This codes for CASSSDRGSSYEQYF. V is TRBV5-6 and J is TRBJ2-7, with TRBD1 identical over 9 bases. From germline, CDR1 is SGHDT and CDR2 YYEEEE. V lost 3 bases to trimming and J lost 0 bases; unmatched junction nucleotides: 4. This CDR3 has 15 amino acids.

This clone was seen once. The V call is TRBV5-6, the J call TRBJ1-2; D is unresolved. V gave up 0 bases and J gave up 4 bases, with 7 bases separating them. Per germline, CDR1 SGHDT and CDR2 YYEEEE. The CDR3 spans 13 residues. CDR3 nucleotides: TGTGCCAGCAGCTTGGCAGAAATCTATGGCTACACCTTC. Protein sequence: CASSLAEIYGYTF.

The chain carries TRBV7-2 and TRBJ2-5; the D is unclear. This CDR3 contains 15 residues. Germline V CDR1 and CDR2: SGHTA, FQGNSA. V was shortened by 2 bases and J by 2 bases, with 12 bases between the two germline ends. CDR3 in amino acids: CASSLRVAGQETQYF. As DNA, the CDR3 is TGTGCCAGCAGCTTACGCGTGGCAGGTCAAGAGACCCAGTACTTC.

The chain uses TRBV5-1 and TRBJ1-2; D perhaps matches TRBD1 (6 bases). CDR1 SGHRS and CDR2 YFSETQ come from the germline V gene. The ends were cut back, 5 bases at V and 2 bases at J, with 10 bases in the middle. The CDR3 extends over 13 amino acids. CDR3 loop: CASSKGENYGYTF. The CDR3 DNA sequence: TGCGCCAGCAGTAAGGGGGAGAACTATGGCTACACCTTC.

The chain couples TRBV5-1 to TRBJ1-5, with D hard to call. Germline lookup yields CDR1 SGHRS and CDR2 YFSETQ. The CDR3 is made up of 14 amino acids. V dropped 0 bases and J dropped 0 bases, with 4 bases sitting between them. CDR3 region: CASSLGPSNQPQHF. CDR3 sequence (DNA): TGCGCCAGCAGCTTGGGACCTAGCAATCAGCCCCAGCATTTT. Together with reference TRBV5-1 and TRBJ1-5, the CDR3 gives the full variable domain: KAGVTQTPRYLIKTRGQQVTLSCSPISGHRSVSWYQQTPGQGLQFLFEYFSETQRNKGNFPGRFSGRQFSNSRSEMNVSTLELGDSALYLCASSLGPSNQPQHFGDGTRLSIL.

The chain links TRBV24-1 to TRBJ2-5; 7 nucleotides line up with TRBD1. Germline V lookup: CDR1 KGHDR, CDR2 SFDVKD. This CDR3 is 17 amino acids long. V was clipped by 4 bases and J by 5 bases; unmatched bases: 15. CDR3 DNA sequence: TGTGCCACCAGTGACCCGGACAGGCAGAATCCCCGGGAGACCCAGTACTTC. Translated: CATSDPDRQNPRETQYF.

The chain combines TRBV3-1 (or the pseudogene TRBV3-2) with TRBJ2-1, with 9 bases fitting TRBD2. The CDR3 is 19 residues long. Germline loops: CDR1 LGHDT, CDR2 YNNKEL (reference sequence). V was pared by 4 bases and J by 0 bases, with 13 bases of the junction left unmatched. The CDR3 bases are TGTGCCAGCAGCCCACAGGCTGGTGGGCGGGGGGGCTCCTACAATGAGCAGTTCTTC. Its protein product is CASSPQAGGRGGSYNEQFF.

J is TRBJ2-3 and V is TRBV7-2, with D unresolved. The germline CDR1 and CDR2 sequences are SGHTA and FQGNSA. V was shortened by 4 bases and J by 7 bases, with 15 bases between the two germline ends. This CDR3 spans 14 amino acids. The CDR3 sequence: CASSWSPDLNTQYF. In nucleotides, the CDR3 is TGTGCCAGCAGCTGGAGCCCGGATTTAAATACGCAGTATTTT. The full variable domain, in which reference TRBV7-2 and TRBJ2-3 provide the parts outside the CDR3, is GAGVSQSPSNKVTEKGKDVELRCDPISGHTALYWYRQSLGQGLEFLIYFQGNSAPDKSGLPSDRFSAERTGGSVSTLTIQRTQQEDSAVYLCASSWSPDLNTQYFGPGTRLTVL.

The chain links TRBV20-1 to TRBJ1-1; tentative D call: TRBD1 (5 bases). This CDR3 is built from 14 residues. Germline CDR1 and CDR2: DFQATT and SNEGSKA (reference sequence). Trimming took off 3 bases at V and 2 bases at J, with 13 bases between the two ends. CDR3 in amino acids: CSASLGRVNTEAFF. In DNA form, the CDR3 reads TGCAGTGCTAGTCTGGGACGGGTAAACACTGAAGCTTTCTTT.

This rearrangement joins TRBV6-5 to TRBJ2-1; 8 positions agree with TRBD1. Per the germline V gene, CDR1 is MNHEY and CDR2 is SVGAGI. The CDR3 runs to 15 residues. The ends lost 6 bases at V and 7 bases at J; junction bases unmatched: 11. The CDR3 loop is CASRLTGGQENEQFF. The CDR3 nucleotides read TGTGCCAGCAGACTAACAGGGGGACAAGAAAATGAGCAGTTCTTC.

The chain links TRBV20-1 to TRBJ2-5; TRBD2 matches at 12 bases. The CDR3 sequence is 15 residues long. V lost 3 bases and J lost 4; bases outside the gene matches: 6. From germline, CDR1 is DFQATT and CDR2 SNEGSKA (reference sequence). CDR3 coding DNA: TGCAGTGCTAGTCCGCTAGCGGGGGGGCCAGAGACCCAGTACTTC. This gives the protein CSASPLAGGPETQYF.

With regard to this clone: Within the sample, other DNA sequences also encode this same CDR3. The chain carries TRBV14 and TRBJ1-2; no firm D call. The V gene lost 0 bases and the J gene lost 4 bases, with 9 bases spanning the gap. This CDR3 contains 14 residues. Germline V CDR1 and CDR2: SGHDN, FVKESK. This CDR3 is CASSQDRTAYGYTF. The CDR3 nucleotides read TGTGCCAGCAGCCAAGATCGCACAGCCTATGGCTACACCTTC. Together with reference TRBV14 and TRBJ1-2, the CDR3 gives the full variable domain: EAGVTQFPSHSVIEKGQTVTLRCDPISGHDNLYWYRRVMGKEIKFLLHFVKESKQDESGMPNNRFLAERTGGTYSTLKVQPAELEDSGVYFCASSQDRTAYGYTFGSGTRLTVV.

The CDR3 loop is CASSRPSTFDQPQHF. CDR3 in DNA: TGTGCCAGTAGTAGACCCTCAACGTTCGATCAGCCCCAGCATTTT. The genes are TRBV19 and TRBJ1-5; D gene ambiguous. There are 15 residues in the CDR3. V lost 4 bases, J lost 5 bases, and 15 bases lay in between. Germline CDR1 reads LNHDA; CDR2 reads SQIVND (reference sequence). The full variable domain, rest sourced from reference TRBV19 and TRBJ1-5, is DGGITQSPKYLFRKEGQNVTLSCEQNLNHDAMYWYRQDPGQGLRLIYYSQIVNDFQKGDIAEGYSVSREKKESFPLTVTSAQKNPTAFYLCASSRPSTFDQPQHFGDGTRLSIL.

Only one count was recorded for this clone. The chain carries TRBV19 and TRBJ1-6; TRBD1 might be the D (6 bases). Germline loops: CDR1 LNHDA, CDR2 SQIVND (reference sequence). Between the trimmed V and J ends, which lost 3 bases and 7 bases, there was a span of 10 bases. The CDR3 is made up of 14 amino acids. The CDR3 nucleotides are TGTGCCAGTAGTATTGGGGGCTCAAATTCACCCCTCCACTTT. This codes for CASSIGGSNSPLHF.

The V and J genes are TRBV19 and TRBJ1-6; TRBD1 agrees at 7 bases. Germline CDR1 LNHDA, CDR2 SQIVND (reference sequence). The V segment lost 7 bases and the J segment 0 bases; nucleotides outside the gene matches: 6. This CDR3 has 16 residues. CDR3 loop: CASNRGDSSYNSPLHF. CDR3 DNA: TGTGCCAGTAACAGGGGCGACAGCTCCTATAATTCACCCCTCCACTTT.

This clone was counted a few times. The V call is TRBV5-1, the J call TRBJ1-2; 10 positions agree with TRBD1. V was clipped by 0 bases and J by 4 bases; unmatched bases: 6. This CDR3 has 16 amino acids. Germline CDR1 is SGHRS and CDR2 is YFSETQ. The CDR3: CASSLAQGTGVYGYTF. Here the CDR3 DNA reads TGCGCCAGCAGCTTGGCCCAGGGGACAGGGGTCTATGGCTACACCTTC. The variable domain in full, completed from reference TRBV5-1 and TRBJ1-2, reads KAGVTQTPRYLIKTRGQQVTLSCSPISGHRSVSWYQQTPGQGLQFLFEYFSETQRNKGNFPGRFSGRQFSNSRSEMNVSTLELGDSALYLCASSLAQGTGVYGYTFGSGTRLTVV.

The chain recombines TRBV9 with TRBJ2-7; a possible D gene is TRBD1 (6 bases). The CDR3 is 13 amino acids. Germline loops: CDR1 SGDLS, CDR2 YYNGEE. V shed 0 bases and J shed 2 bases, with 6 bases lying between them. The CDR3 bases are TGTGCCAGCAGCGTAGGGACAGCCTACGAGCAGTACTTC. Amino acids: CASSVGTAYEQYF.